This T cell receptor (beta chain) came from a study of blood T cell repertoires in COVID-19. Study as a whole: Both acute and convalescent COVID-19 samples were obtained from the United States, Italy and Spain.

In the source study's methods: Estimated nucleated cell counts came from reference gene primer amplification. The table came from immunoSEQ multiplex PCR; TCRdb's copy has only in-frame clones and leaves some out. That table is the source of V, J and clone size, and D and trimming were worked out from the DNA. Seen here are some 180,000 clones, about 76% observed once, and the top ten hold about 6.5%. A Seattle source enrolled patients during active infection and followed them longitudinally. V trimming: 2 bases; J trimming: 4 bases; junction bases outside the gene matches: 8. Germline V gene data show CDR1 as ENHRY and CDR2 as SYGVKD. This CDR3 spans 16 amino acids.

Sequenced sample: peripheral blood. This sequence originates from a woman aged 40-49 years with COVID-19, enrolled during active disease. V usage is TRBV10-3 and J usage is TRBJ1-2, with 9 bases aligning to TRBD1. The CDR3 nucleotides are TGTGCCATCAGTGAGGGCCGGACAGGGGATGGCTATGGCTACACCTTC. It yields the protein CAISEGRTGDGYGYTF.